The entry below gives a single TCR beta chain sequence along with its context. Germline CDR1 MDHEN, CDR2 SYDVKM. With 4 bases clipped from V and 4 bases from J, the junction kept 6 bases outside the gene matches. CDR3 length equals 14 residues. This sample was included in a study of memory CD4+ T cells and cytomegalovirus serostatus. Single viable CD3+CD4+CD8-CD45RO+ cells were sorted as the memory CD4+ T cells. Here immunoSEQ multiplex PCR was the method, and the copy in TCRdb shows in-frame clones only, minus some. The table lists 27,000 or so clones, 70% to 80% of them singletons. The chain joins TRBV28 to TRBJ1-1; 7 bases line up with TRBD1. This TCR was sampled from an adult in good health and CMV-seronegative. The sequenced sample was memory CD4+ T cells from blood. The CDR3 coding sequence is TGTGCCAGCAGTTCCCCGACAGGGAGCACTGAAGCTTTCTTT. Protein product: CASSSPTGSTEAFF.